The rows below give T cell receptor beta chains drawn from one sample of a study of T cells in Graves' hyperthyroidism and ophthalmopathy. TCRdb re-derived calls from the multiplex PCR reads in MiXCR, one entry per CDR3 protein. The sample includes 400,000 to 500,000 distinct CDR3 sequences, roughly 14% of them seen just once. The sample comprised blood. The source of these receptors is a man aged 18 to 29 with Graves' ophthalmopathy. CDR3s include the opening cysteine and the closing phenylalanine or tryptophan. Fields, in order: D gene, clone size, J gene, V gene, CDR3 protein, CDR3 DNA. D genes are given only for firm matches. Size tells how often a clone was seen (once, few, many) or the class of an expanded clone, and some rows leave it out.

TRBD1 | many | TRBJ2-3 | TRBV20-1 | CSASQGATQYF | TGCAGTGCGAGCCAGGGGGCAACGCAGTATTTT
TRBD1 | . | TRBJ1-6 | TRBV18 | CASSPGQTNSPLHF | TGTGCCAGCTCGCCGGGACAGACTAATTCACCCCTCCACTTT
. | many | TRBJ1-1 | TRBV7-2 | CASSLAGVRSTEAFF | TGTGCCAGCAGCCTAGCAGGGGTGCGGAGCACTGAAGCTTTCTTT
. | . | TRBJ1-5 | TRBV24-1 | CATSDSGSNQPQHF | TGTGCCACCAGTGATAGTGGCAGCAATCAGCCCCAGCATTTT
. | few | TRBJ1-1 | TRBV11-2 | CASSLDGGGGTEAFF | TGTGCCAGCAGCTTAGATGGGGGGGGGGGCACTGAAGCTTTCTTT
. | many | TRBJ1-1 | TRBV2 | CASSMGPMIAFF | TGTGCCAGCAGCATGGGACCTATGATAGCTTTCTTT
TRBD1 | . | TRBJ1-6 | TRBV10-3 | CAISEGTGGNSPLHF | TGTGCCATCAGTGAGGGGACAGGGGGCAATTCACCCCTCCACTTT
TRBD2 | many | TRBJ2-3 | TRBV7-9 | CASSKPSGRTDTQYF | TGTGCCAGCAGCAAGCCTAGCGGGAGAACAGATACGCAGTATTTT
. | many | TRBJ2-1 | TRBV12-3/TRBV12-4 | CASSFHPLASDNEQFF | TGTGCCAGCAGTTTCCACCCCCTAGCTTCTGACAATGAGCAGTTCTTC
. | many | TRBJ2-1 | TRBV4-2 | CASSQRGEQFF | TGTGCCAGCAGCCAACGGGGGGAGCAGTTCTTC
. | many | TRBJ2-1 | TRBV2 | CASSYGEGNEQFF | TGTGCCAGCAGTTATGGCGAGGGAAATGAGCAGTTCTTC
. | many | TRBJ2-7 | TRBV6-1 | CASSDGRVYEQYF | TGTGCCAGCAGCGACGGACGGGTCTACGAGCAGTACTTC
TRBD2 | . | TRBJ2-1 | TRBV29-1 | CSVERAGGLYEQFF | TGCAGCGTTGAAAGGGCGGGAGGGTTGTATGAGCAGTTCTTC
TRBD2 | . | TRBJ2-3 | TRBV6-9 | CASSYATGGFGSDTQYF | TGTGCCAGCAGTTACGCTACCGGGGGGTTTGGCTCAGATACGCAGTATTTT
. | . | TRBJ1-1 | TRBV19 | CASSIYVGTEAFF | TGTGCCAGTAGTATTTATGTGGGCACTGAAGCTTTCTTT
TRBD1 | many | TRBJ1-1 | TRBV4-1 | CASSQTGAEAFF | TGCGCCAGCAGCCAAACAGGGGCTGAAGCTTTCTTT
. | many | TRBJ2-7 | TRBV30 | CAWGTGGNYEQYF | TGTGCCTGGGGGACCGGGGGAAACTACGAGCAGTACTTC
. | many | TRBJ2-1 | TRBV7-2 | CASSPDYNEQFF | TGTGCCAGCAGCCCGGACTACAATGAGCAGTTCTTC
. | few | TRBJ2-1 | TRBV7-9 | CASSQGSEQFF | TGTGCCAGCAGCCAAGGAAGTGAGCAGTTCTTC
. | . | TRBJ2-5 | TRBV12-3/TRBV12-4 | CASSLWGIQETQYF | TGTGCCAGCAGTTTATGGGGCATCCAAGAGACCCAGTACTTC
. | many | TRBJ1-1 | TRBV12-3/TRBV12-4 | CASSLTLYTEAFF | TGTGCCAGCAGTTTAACCCTTTACACTGAAGCTTTCTTT
. | few | TRBJ2-7 | TRBV7-9 | CASSTGLSSYEQYF | TGTGCCAGCAGCACAGGACTGAGCTCCTACGAGCAGTACTTC
. | many | TRBJ2-7 | TRBV5-1 | CASSYPAGFEQYF | TGCGCCAGCAGCTACCCCGCGGGTTTCGAGCAGTACTTC
TRBD2 | many | TRBJ2-5 | TRBV12-3/TRBV12-4 | CASSLGEGQETQYF | TGTGCCAGCAGTTTGGGGGAGGGGCAAGAGACCCAGTACTTC
TRBD1 | . | TRBJ1-5 | TRBV20-1 | CSAGEGGSQPQHF | TGCAGTGCAGGAGAAGGGGGCAGTCAGCCCCAGCATTTT
TRBD2 | many | TRBJ2-5 | TRBV12-3/TRBV12-4 | CASSYQRGAEETQYF | TGTGCCAGCAGTTACCAGCGGGGGGCTGAAGAGACCCAGTACTTC
TRBD2 | many | TRBJ2-1 | TRBV5-1 | CASSLLLAGGPSVEQFF | TGCGCCAGCAGCTTGCTACTTGCGGGGGGGCCGTCCGTCGAGCAGTTCTTC
. | many | TRBJ1-5 | TRBV4-1 | CASSPSGVGQPQHF | TGCGCCAGCAGCCCCTCAGGGGTCGGTCAGCCCCAGCATTTT
TRBD2 | many | TRBJ2-5 | TRBV28 | CASSLWTTSGEYQETQYF | TGTGCCAGCAGTTTATGGACGACTAGCGGGGAGTACCAAGAGACCCAGTACTTC
. | many | TRBJ2-2 | TRBV7-9 | CASSPPRNTGELFF | TGTGCCAGCAGCCCCCCCCGGAACACCGGGGAGCTGTTTTTT
. | many | TRBJ1-2 | TRBV20-1 | CSAREPGRYGYTF | TGCAGTGCTAGAGAACCGGGACGCTATGGCTACACCTTC
. | . | TRBJ1-3 | TRBV14 | CASSQVHPGNTIYF | TGTGCCAGCAGCCAAGTCCATCCCGGAAACACCATATATTTT
TRBD1 | many | TRBJ1-5 | TRBV2 | CASSGGQGSFQPQHF | TGTGCCAGCAGTGGGGGACAGGGTTCTTTTCAGCCCCAGCATTTT
TRBD2 | many | TRBJ2-1 | TRBV7-9 | CASSPEAGGPYNEQFF | TGTGCCAGCAGCCCAGAAGCGGGAGGGCCCTACAATGAGCAGTTCTTC
. | few | TRBJ1-2 | TRBV6-1 | CASSPGPGSGYTF | TGTGCCAGCAGCCCCGGCCCAGGGTCCGGCTACACCTTC
. | many | TRBJ2-3 | TRBV6-1 | CASKATYTDTQYF | TGTGCCAGCAAGGCTACCTACACAGATACGCAGTATTTT
TRBD2 | many | TRBJ2-7 | TRBV13 | CASSYSGRAGEQYF | TGTGCCAGCAGCTATAGCGGGAGGGCGGGTGAGCAGTACTTC
TRBD1 | many | TRBJ1-2 | TRBV7-8 | CASSWDSPNYGYTF | TGTGCCAGCAGCTGGGACAGCCCTAACTATGGCTACACCTTC
TRBD1 | many | TRBJ1-5 | TRBV3-1 | CASSQGGQGSNQPQHF | TGTGCCAGCAGCCAAGGCGGACAGGGCAGCAATCAGCCCCAGCATTTT
. | many | TRBJ2-3 | TRBV30 | CAWTINTDTQYF | TGTGCCTGGACCATAAACACAGATACGCAGTATTTT
. | few | TRBJ1-2 | TRBV12-3/TRBV12-4 | CASSFSGARANYGYTF | TGTGCCAGCAGTTTCTCGGGGGCGAGGGCTAACTATGGCTACACCTTC
. | . | TRBJ2-2 | TRBV19 | CASSIIGGRAGELFF | TGTGCCAGTAGTATCATTGGGGGGCGGGCCGGGGAGCTGTTTTTT
. | many | TRBJ2-7 | TRBV7-2 | CASSLVVEQYF | TGTGCCAGCAGCTTAGTAGTCGAGCAGTACTTC
TRBD2 | many | TRBJ2-5 | TRBV29-1 | CSVVRAGGRETQYF | TGCAGCGTTGTTCGAGCGGGAGGGCGAGAGACCCAGTACTTC
. | many | TRBJ2-5 | TRBV7-3 | CASSPEGWWETQYF | TGTGCCAGCAGCCCCGAGGGATGGTGGGAGACCCAGTACTTC
. | many | TRBJ2-3 | TRBV5-1 | CASSLAFGGTDTQYF | TGCGCCAGCAGCTTGGCGTTCGGTGGCACAGATACGCAGTATTTT
TRBD1 | . | TRBJ1-2 | TRBV5-4 | CASSNPGTVYGYTF | TGTGCCAGCAGCAACCCCGGGACAGTCTATGGCTACACCTTC
TRBD2 | few | TRBJ2-5 | TRBV20-1 | CSAREMRGGLETQYF | TGCAGTGCTAGAGAAATGCGGGGGGGCCTTGAGACCCAGTACTTC
. | few | TRBJ2-1 | TRBV27 | CASSRVQGGSYNEQFF | TGTGCCAGCAGTAGGGTCCAGGGGGGTTCCTACAATGAGCAGTTCTTC
TRBD2 | . | TRBJ2-7 | TRBV16 | CASSPPGLAGVDEQYF | TGTGCCAGCAGCCCACCGGGACTAGCGGGGGTTGACGAGCAGTACTTC
. | . | TRBJ2-7 | TRBV4-1 | CASSPGSDITRYEQYF | TGCGCCAGCAGCCCAGGCAGCGACATCACCCGATACGAGCAGTACTTC
. | many | TRBJ1-4 | TRBV30 | CAWSAHSTSKEKLFF | TGTGCCTGGAGTGCGCATTCTACGTCAAAGGAAAAACTGTTTTTT
. | many | TRBJ2-3 | TRBV19 | CASSSTGTTADTQYF | TGTGCCAGTAGTAGCACCGGGACAACCGCAGATACGCAGTATTTT
TRBD2 | many | TRBJ2-1 | TRBV12-3/TRBV12-4 | CASSFWLAGDYEQFF | TGTGCCAGCAGTTTTTGGCTAGCGGGGGATTATGAGCAGTTCTTC
TRBD1 | many | TRBJ1-5 | TRBV12-3/TRBV12-4 | CASSYRQGWQPQHF | TGTGCCAGCAGTTACCGACAGGGGTGGCAGCCCCAGCATTTT
. | many | TRBJ2-5 | TRBV24-1 | CATSDTSTRTDQETQYF | TGTGCCACCAGTGACACCTCGACAAGGACGGACCAAGAGACCCAGTACTTC
. | many | TRBJ2-1 | TRBV7-2 | CASSFGIHNEQFF | TGTGCCAGCAGCTTCGGGATCCACAATGAGCAGTTCTTC